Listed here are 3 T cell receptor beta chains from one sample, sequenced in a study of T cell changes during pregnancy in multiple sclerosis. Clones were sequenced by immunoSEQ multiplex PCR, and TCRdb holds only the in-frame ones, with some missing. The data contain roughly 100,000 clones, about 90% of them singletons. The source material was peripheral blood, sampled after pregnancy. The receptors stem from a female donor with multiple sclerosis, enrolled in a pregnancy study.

The CDR3 DNA sequence: TGTGCCAGCAGTGACCCGAAGAGGGGAGGGGAGACCCAGTACTTC. It yields the protein CASSDPKRGGETQYF. This sequence joins TRBV6-1 and TRBJ2-5; 7 bases align to TRBD2. After removal of 3 bases from V and 5 bases from J, the junction contained 9 bases not matched to a gene. This CDR3 comprises 15 residues. The germline V gene has CDR1 MNHNS and CDR2 SASEGT.

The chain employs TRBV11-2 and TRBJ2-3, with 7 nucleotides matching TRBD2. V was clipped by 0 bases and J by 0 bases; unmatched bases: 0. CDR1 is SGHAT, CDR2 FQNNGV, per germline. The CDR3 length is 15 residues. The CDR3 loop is CASSLDSGSTDTQYF. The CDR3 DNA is TGTGCCAGCAGCTTAGATAGCGGGAGCACAGATACGCAGTATTTT.

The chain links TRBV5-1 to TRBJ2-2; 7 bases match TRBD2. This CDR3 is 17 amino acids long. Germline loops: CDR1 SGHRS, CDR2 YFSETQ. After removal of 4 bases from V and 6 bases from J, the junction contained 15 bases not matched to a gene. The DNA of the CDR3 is TGCGCCAGCAGCGAGCCCCTAGCCGGGAGGAGCCCCGGGGAGCTGTTTTTT. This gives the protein CASSEPLAGRSPGELFF.